What follows are 5 T cell receptor beta chains derived from one specimen sequenced in a study of T-cell reconstitution after alpha-beta-depleted transplantation in children. Construction of the TCRbeta library involved unique molecular identifiers. TCRdb recomputed calls from the PCR reads with MiXCR, one row per CDR3 protein. The sample shows around 500,000 distinct CDR3 sequences, approximately 12% of them seen only once. Specimen: PBMCs from the stem cell graft donor, collected from the stem cell graft. The receptors stem from a human donor who donated a stem cell graft to a child with combined immunodeficiency.

The rearrangement uses TRBV6-2 or TRBV6-3 and TRBJ2-1; TRBD2 might be the D (6 bases). The V gene lost 4 bases and the J gene lost 1 base, with 14 bases spanning the gap. Germline-derived CDR1 and CDR2 are MNHEY and SVGEGT. This CDR3 is 16 amino acids long. CDR3 nucleotides: TGTGCCAGCAGTTCCACCGGGACTCCTTCCTACAATGAGCAGTTCTTC. This encodes CASSSTGTPSYNEQFF.

The V call is TRBV5-5, the J call TRBJ1-5; tentatively, D is TRBD1 (6 bases). The CDR3 is made up of 15 amino acids. CDR1 and CDR2 (germline): SGHKS, YYEKEE (reference sequence). V was trimmed by 4 bases and J by 12 bases, leaving 23 bases between them. The CDR3: CASSQEGRGLSDQHF. DNA for the CDR3: TGTGCCAGCAGCCAAGAGGGCAGGGGACTTAGTGACCAGCATTTT.

The genes are TRBV12-3 or TRBV12-4 and TRBJ1-5; the match to TRBD1 covers 7 bases. V dropped 3 bases and J dropped 2; count of bases not matched to a gene: 7. This CDR3 is 16 amino acids long. CDR3: CASSFDRVGGNQPQHF. The CDR3 coding sequence is TGTGCCAGCAGTTTTGACAGGGTGGGAGGCAATCAGCCCCAGCATTTT.

CDR3 loop: CASSNLSVAGVFYSTDTQYF. For the CDR3, the DNA is TGCGCCAGCAGCAACCTATCGGTAGCGGGGGTTTTCTATAGCACAGATACGCAGTATTTT. The chain has TRBV4-3 and TRBJ2-3; 9 bases are shared with TRBD2. The J segment lost 0 bases and the V segment lost 5 bases, leaving 18 bases of the junction unmatched. CDR1 LGHNA and CDR2 YSLEER come from the germline V gene. The CDR3 loop spans 20 amino acids.

This clonotype was counted between two and nine times. J is TRBJ2-1 and V is TRBV24-1; 12 bases are shared with TRBD2. After removal of 0 bases from V and 6 bases from J, the junction contained 5 bases not matched to a gene. In germline, CDR1 is KGHDR, CDR2 SFDVKD. This CDR3 region has 17 residues. The CDR3 sequence: CATSDLQSSGRANEQFF. In DNA, the CDR3 is TGTGCCACCAGTGATTTGCAATCTAGCGGGAGGGCCAATGAGCAGTTCTTC.